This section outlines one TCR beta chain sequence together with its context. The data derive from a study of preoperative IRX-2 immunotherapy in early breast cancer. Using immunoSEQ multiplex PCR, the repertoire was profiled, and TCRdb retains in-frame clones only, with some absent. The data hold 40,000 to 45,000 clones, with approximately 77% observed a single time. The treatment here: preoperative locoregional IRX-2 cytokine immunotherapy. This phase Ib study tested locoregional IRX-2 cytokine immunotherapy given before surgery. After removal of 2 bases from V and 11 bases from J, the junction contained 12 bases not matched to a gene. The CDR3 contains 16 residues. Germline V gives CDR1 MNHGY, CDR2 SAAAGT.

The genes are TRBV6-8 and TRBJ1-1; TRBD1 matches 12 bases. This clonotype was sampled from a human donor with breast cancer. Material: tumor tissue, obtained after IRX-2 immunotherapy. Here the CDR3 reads CASSYPGGGTGGAAFF. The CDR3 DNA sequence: TGTGCCAGCAGTTACCCCGGGGGGGGGACAGGGGGCGCGGCTTTCTTT.